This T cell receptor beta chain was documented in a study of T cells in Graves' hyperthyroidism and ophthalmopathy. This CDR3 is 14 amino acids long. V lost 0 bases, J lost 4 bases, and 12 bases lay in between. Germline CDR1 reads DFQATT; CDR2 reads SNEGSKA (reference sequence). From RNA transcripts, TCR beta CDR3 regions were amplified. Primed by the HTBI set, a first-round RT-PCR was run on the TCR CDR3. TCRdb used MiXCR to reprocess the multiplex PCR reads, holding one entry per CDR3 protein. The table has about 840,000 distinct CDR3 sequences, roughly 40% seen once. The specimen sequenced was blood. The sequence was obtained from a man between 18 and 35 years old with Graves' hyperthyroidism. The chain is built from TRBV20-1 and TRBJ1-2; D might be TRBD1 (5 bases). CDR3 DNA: TGCAGTGCTAGAGAGGCGGGGCGCGGCTATGGCTACACCTTC. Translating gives CSAREAGRGYGYTF.